The rows below give T cell receptor beta chains drawn from one sample of a study of cytomegalovirus exposure and HLA in healthy donors. Sequenced by immunoSEQ multiplex PCR; TCRdb stores in-frame clones only, minus some. The sample shows about 89,000 clones, 76% of them seen only once. The sample was PBMCs. These receptors all come from a male donor in good health and CMV-seronegative. CDR3s include the opening cysteine and the closing phenylalanine or tryptophan. A D gene is named only where the DNA matches it firmly. The size entry is marked missing in some rows and otherwise reads once, few, many or a size class.

V gene: TRBV28; clone size: -; D gene: TRBD1; J gene: TRBJ1-1; CDR3 protein: CASSGLRPTGNYDTEAFF; CDR3 DNA: TGTGCCAGCAGTGGCCTTCGACCGACAGGGAATTACGACACTGAAGCTTTCTTT
V gene: TRBV19; clone size: -; D gene: -; J gene: TRBJ1-5; CDR3 protein: CAGGTWGNQPQHF; CDR3 DNA: TGTGCCGGGGGGACTTGGGGCAATCAGCCCCAGCATTTT
V gene: TRBV5-6; clone size: once; D gene: TRBD2; J gene: TRBJ2-5; CDR3 protein: CASSLALLAGAGETQYF; CDR3 DNA: TGTGCCAGCAGCTTGGCCCTACTAGCGGGGGCGGGGGAGACCCAGTACTTC
V gene: TRBV6-4; clone size: -; D gene: -; J gene: TRBJ1-6; CDR3 protein: CASRGQSGDSPLHF; CDR3 DNA: TGTGCCAGCAGAGGACAGTCCGGGGATTCACCCCTCCACTTT
V gene: TRBV19; clone size: few; D gene: TRBD1; J gene: TRBJ1-1; CDR3 protein: CASSIAAGGNTEAFF; CDR3 DNA: TGTGCCAGTAGTATAGCCGCAGGGGGGAACACTGAAGCTTTCTTT
V gene: TRBV18; clone size: -; D gene: TRBD1; J gene: TRBJ1-2; CDR3 protein: CASSQDRVSGYTF; CDR3 DNA: TGTGCCAGCTCACAGGACAGGGTCAGTGGCTACACCTTC
V gene: TRBV9; clone size: few; D gene: TRBD2; J gene: TRBJ2-7; CDR3 protein: CASSEGLAGNSYEQYF; CDR3 DNA: TGTGCCAGCAGCGAAGGACTAGCGGGTAACTCCTACGAGCAGTACTTC
V gene: TRBV27; clone size: -; D gene: TRBD1; J gene: TRBJ2-5; CDR3 protein: CASSLSIWRTGEGEQYF; CDR3 DNA: TGTGCCAGCAGTTTATCTATATGGCGGACAGGGGAAGGGGAGCAGTACTTC
V gene: TRBV10-2; clone size: -; D gene: TRBD2; J gene: TRBJ2-7; CDR3 protein: CASLEREDYEQYF; CDR3 DNA: TGCGCCAGCCTCGAGCGGGAGGACTACGAGCAGTACTTC
V gene: TRBV7-2; clone size: -; D gene: TRBD1; J gene: TRBJ2-7; CDR3 protein: CASSLGGTEDYEQYF; CDR3 DNA: TGTGCCAGCAGCTTAGGTGGGACAGAAGACTACGAGCAGTACTTC
V gene: TRBV7-9; clone size: few; D gene: TRBD2; J gene: TRBJ2-3; CDR3 protein: CASSSPLQTSGATDTQYF; CDR3 DNA: TGTGCCAGCAGCTCTCCACTCCAGACTAGCGGGGCCACAGATACGCAGTATTTT
V gene: TRBV29-1; clone size: -; D gene: -; J gene: TRBJ2-5; CDR3 protein: CSVGRKETQYF; CDR3 DNA: TGCAGCGTTGGCAGAAAAGAGACCCAGTACTTC
V gene: TRBV5-1; clone size: once; D gene: -; J gene: TRBJ2-3; CDR3 protein: CASSLSGTDTQYF; CDR3 DNA: TGCGCCAGCAGCTTGTCGGGGACAGATACGCAGTATTTT
V gene: TRBV11-2; clone size: -; D gene: -; J gene: TRBJ2-7; CDR3 protein: CASSPDGDSYEQYF; CDR3 DNA: TGTGCCAGCAGCCCGGACGGGGATTCCTACGAGCAGTACTTC
V gene: TRBV10-2; clone size: -; D gene: TRBD1; J gene: TRBJ2-1; CDR3 protein: CASSSTGGYNEQFF; CDR3 DNA: TGCGCCAGCAGCTCGACAGGGGGCTACAATGAGCAGTTCTTC
V gene: TRBV28; clone size: -; D gene: -; J gene: TRBJ1-3; CDR3 protein: CASSPPGRDGNTIYF; CDR3 DNA: TGTGCCAGCAGTCCGCCCGGGAGGGATGGAAACACCATATATTTT
V gene: TRBV27; clone size: -; D gene: -; J gene: TRBJ1-2; CDR3 protein: CASRSHGRLRYNYGYTF; CDR3 DNA: TGTGCCAGCAGATCCCATGGCAGGTTACGTTATAACTATGGCTACACCTTC
V gene: TRBV18; clone size: -; D gene: -; J gene: TRBJ1-3; CDR3 protein: CASSPIRGDSGNTIYF; CDR3 DNA: TGTGCCAGCTCACCCATAAGAGGAGACTCTGGAAACACCATATATTTT
V gene: TRBV27; clone size: -; D gene: TRBD1; J gene: TRBJ1-4; CDR3 protein: CASSLGQGNARGKLFF; CDR3 DNA: TGTGCCAGCAGTTTGGGACAGGGGAACGCCCGAGGAAAACTGTTTTTT
V gene: TRBV28; clone size: few; D gene: -; J gene: TRBJ2-1; CDR3 protein: CASKVRNNEQFF; CDR3 DNA: TGTGCCAGCAAGGTCAGGAACAATGAGCAGTTCTTC
V gene: TRBV9; clone size: -; D gene: TRBD2; J gene: TRBJ2-5; CDR3 protein: CASSPGTSGGEQETQYF; CDR3 DNA: TGTGCCAGCAGCCCGGGGACTAGCGGGGGGGAACAAGAGACCCAGTACTTC
V gene: TRBV7-8; clone size: -; D gene: -; J gene: TRBJ2-6; CDR3 protein: CASSSLGTVLSGANGLTF; CDR3 DNA: TGTGCCAGCAGCTCTCTCGGGACTGTCCTCTCTGGGGCCAACGGCCTGACTTTC
V gene: TRBV30; clone size: -; D gene: TRBD1; J gene: TRBJ1-6; CDR3 protein: CAWSGQASSYNSPLHF; CDR3 DNA: TGTGCCTGGTCGGGACAGGCGAGCTCCTATAATTCACCCCTCCACTTT
V gene: TRBV7-9; clone size: -; D gene: -; J gene: TRBJ2-7; CDR3 protein: CASSKVGGYEQYF; CDR3 DNA: TGTGCCAGCAGCAAAGTGGGGGGCTACGAGCAGTACTTC
V gene: TRBV4-1; clone size: -; D gene: -; J gene: TRBJ2-3; CDR3 protein: CASSQGRSLARISADTQYF; CDR3 DNA: TGCGCCAGCAGCCAAGGCCGCAGTCTAGCGCGAATATCAGCAGATACGCAGTATTTT
V gene: TRBV6-6; clone size: -; D gene: -; J gene: TRBJ1-1; CDR3 protein: CASRPYRNTEAFF; CDR3 DNA: TGTGCCAGCAGGCCATACAGGAACACTGAAGCTTTCTTT
V gene: TRBV6-5; clone size: few; D gene: TRBD1; J gene: TRBJ2-1; CDR3 protein: CASRTGFMGEQFF; CDR3 DNA: TGTGCCAGCAGGACAGGGTTTATGGGTGAGCAGTTCTTC
V gene: TRBV15; clone size: -; D gene: TRBD1; J gene: TRBJ2-3; CDR3 protein: CATSRRTGFTDTQYF; CDR3 DNA: TGTGCCACCAGCAGAAGGACAGGGTTCACAGATACGCAGTATTTT
V gene: TRBV5-1; clone size: -; D gene: TRBD1; J gene: TRBJ1-1; CDR3 protein: CASSGTGGITEAFF; CDR3 DNA: TGCGCCAGCAGCGGTACAGGGGGGATCACTGAAGCTTTCTTT
V gene: TRBV5-6; clone size: -; D gene: -; J gene: TRBJ1-2; CDR3 protein: CASRSTDQGGYTF; CDR3 DNA: TGTGCCAGCAGATCGACAGACCAAGGTGGCTACACCTTC
V gene: TRBV15; clone size: few; D gene: -; J gene: TRBJ1-2; CDR3 protein: CATSSEGSLGQRFRGYTF; CDR3 DNA: TGTGCCACCAGCAGTGAGGGTTCTTTAGGACAGCGGTTTCGGGGCTACACCTTC
V gene: TRBV10-2; clone size: -; D gene: TRBD1; J gene: TRBJ1-1; CDR3 protein: CASSESRTGMPEAFF; CDR3 DNA: TGCGCCAGCAGTGAATCTCGGACAGGGATGCCTGAAGCTTTCTTT
V gene: TRBV6-6; clone size: -; D gene: -; J gene: TRBJ1-5; CDR3 protein: CASIRRRESDQPQHF; CDR3 DNA: TGTGCCAGCATCCGAAGGAGGGAATCCGATCAGCCCCAGCATTTT
V gene: TRBV5-1; clone size: few; D gene: TRBD1; J gene: TRBJ1-1; CDR3 protein: CASSLRQGAVNTEAFF; CDR3 DNA: TGCGCCAGCAGCTTACGACAGGGGGCAGTCAACACTGAAGCTTTCTTT
V gene: TRBV5-1; clone size: -; D gene: TRBD2; J gene: TRBJ2-3; CDR3 protein: CASSLATRAGRSTDTQYF; CDR3 DNA: TGCGCCAGCAGCTTGGCTACTAGAGCGGGGAGGAGCACAGATACGCAGTATTTT
V gene: TRBV28; clone size: -; D gene: TRBD1; J gene: TRBJ1-2; CDR3 protein: CASSSHPGQEITNYGYTF; CDR3 DNA: TGTGCCAGCAGTTCCCATCCGGGACAGGAGATCACTAACTATGGCTACACCTTC
V gene: TRBV19; clone size: -; D gene: -; J gene: TRBJ2-1; CDR3 protein: CASSPNPRGGQFF; CDR3 DNA: TGTGCCAGTAGTCCCAACCCCAGGGGTGGGCAGTTCTTC
V gene: TRBV5-1; clone size: -; D gene: TRBD1; J gene: TRBJ2-5; CDR3 protein: CASSLQGVQETQYF; CDR3 DNA: TGCGCCAGCAGCTTACAGGGGGTCCAAGAGACCCAGTACTTC
V gene: TRBV9; clone size: -; D gene: -; J gene: TRBJ1-1; CDR3 protein: CASSVERTWEYGEAFF; CDR3 DNA: TGTGCCAGCAGCGTAGAGAGAACGTGGGAGTATGGTGAAGCTTTCTTT
V gene: TRBV28; clone size: -; D gene: -; J gene: TRBJ1-2; CDR3 protein: CASSSHLETNYGYTF; CDR3 DNA: TGTGCCAGCAGTTCGCACCTAGAAACTAACTATGGCTACACCTTC
V gene: TRBV4-2; clone size: -; D gene: TRBD1; J gene: TRBJ2-3; CDR3 protein: CASSLGDSLTDTQYF; CDR3 DNA: TGTGCCAGCAGCCTGGGGGACAGCCTCACAGATACGCAGTATTTT
V gene: TRBV6-5; clone size: -; D gene: -; J gene: TRBJ2-1; CDR3 protein: CASSYFNRVNYNEQFF; CDR3 DNA: TGTGCCAGCAGTTACTTTAACAGGGTGAATTACAATGAGCAGTTCTTC
V gene: TRBV6-5; clone size: once; D gene: -; J gene: TRBJ2-7; CDR3 protein: CASSYSLTGLPYEQYF; CDR3 DNA: TGTGCCAGCAGTTACTCCTTGACAGGCCTACCATACGAGCAGTACTTC
V gene: TRBV5-5; clone size: -; D gene: TRBD1; J gene: TRBJ1-5; CDR3 protein: CASSLLDGRQGPQHF; CDR3 DNA: TGTGCCAGCAGCTTACTGGACGGGCGACAGGGACCCCAGCATTTT
V gene: TRBV27; clone size: -; D gene: TRBD1; J gene: TRBJ1-6; CDR3 protein: CASSLSTGGNSPLHF; CDR3 DNA: TGTGCCAGCAGTTTATCTACAGGGGGGAATTCACCCCTCCACTTT
V gene: TRBV19; clone size: once; D gene: TRBD1; J gene: TRBJ1-2; CDR3 protein: CASRDRGPGYTF; CDR3 DNA: TGTGCCAGCAGGGACAGGGGCCCTGGCTACACCTTC
V gene: TRBV7-7; clone size: -; D gene: -; J gene: TRBJ2-7; CDR3 protein: CASSLGAGAGDEQYF; CDR3 DNA: TGTGCCAGCAGCTTGGGGGCGGGGGCCGGGGACGAGCAGTACTTC
V gene: TRBV19; clone size: -; D gene: -; J gene: TRBJ2-2; CDR3 protein: CASSIRPNTGELFF; CDR3 DNA: TGTGCCAGTAGTATCCGTCCGAACACCGGGGAGCTGTTTTTT
V gene: TRBV29-1; clone size: few; D gene: -; J gene: TRBJ1-1; CDR3 protein: CSAVQEVNTEAFF; CDR3 DNA: TGCAGCGCCGTCCAGGAAGTGAACACTGAAGCTTTCTTT
V gene: TRBV5-4; clone size: -; D gene: -; J gene: TRBJ2-7; CDR3 protein: CASSSYGGYEQYF; CDR3 DNA: TGTGCCAGCAGTTCCTACGGGGGCTACGAGCAGTACTTC
V gene: TRBV4-3; clone size: -; D gene: -; J gene: TRBJ1-1; CDR3 protein: CASSQELQGTVEAFF; CDR3 DNA: TGCGCCAGCAGCCAAGAATTACAGGGTACGGTTGAAGCTTTCTTT
V gene: TRBV9; clone size: -; D gene: TRBD1; J gene: TRBJ2-7; CDR3 protein: CASSVSGLDRDEQYF; CDR3 DNA: TGTGCCAGCAGCGTATCAGGACTTGACAGGGACGAGCAGTACTTC
V gene: TRBV11-2; clone size: -; D gene: TRBD2; J gene: TRBJ2-5; CDR3 protein: CASSFPRGGRLRGTQYF; CDR3 DNA: TGTGCCAGCAGCTTCCCGCGGGGGGGGCGGTTACGAGGAACCCAGTACTTC
V gene: TRBV2; clone size: -; D gene: TRBD2; J gene: TRBJ2-2; CDR3 protein: CAIQRENTGELFF; CDR3 DNA: TGTGCCATTCAGCGGGAGAACACCGGGGAGCTGTTTTTT
V gene: TRBV20-1; clone size: -; D gene: -; J gene: TRBJ2-7; CDR3 protein: CSATPPYEQYF; CDR3 DNA: TGCAGTGCTACTCCCCCTTACGAGCAGTACTTC
V gene: TRBV6-4; clone size: -; D gene: TRBD1; J gene: TRBJ1-2; CDR3 protein: CASSVGTGRNGYTF; CDR3 DNA: TGTGCCAGCAGTGTAGGGACAGGTCGGAATGGCTACACCTTC
V gene: TRBV4-3; clone size: few; D gene: TRBD2; J gene: TRBJ2-1; CDR3 protein: CASSQESPGLAGGHNEQFF; CDR3 DNA: TGCGCCAGCAGCCAGGAATCACCGGGACTAGCGGGGGGACACAATGAGCAGTTCTTC
V gene: TRBV5-1; clone size: -; D gene: TRBD2; J gene: TRBJ2-1; CDR3 protein: CASSPRLAGDLSSYNEQFF; CDR3 DNA: TGCGCCAGCAGCCCGCGACTAGCGGGGGATCTTAGCTCCTACAATGAGCAGTTCTTC
V gene: TRBV9; clone size: few; D gene: TRBD1; J gene: TRBJ1-3; CDR3 protein: CASSVELTGADTIYF; CDR3 DNA: TGTGCCAGCAGCGTAGAATTAACAGGGGCGGACACCATATATTTT
V gene: TRBV6-6; clone size: few; D gene: -; J gene: TRBJ1-5; CDR3 protein: CASSYTKGGQPQHF; CDR3 DNA: TGTGCCAGCAGTTACACTAAGGGGGGGCAGCCCCAGCATTTT